This TCR beta chain comes out of a study of technical replicates of blood from several donors. Method: immunoSEQ multiplex PCR; TCRdb's copy keeps in-frame clones and lacks some. Here the sample spans around 79,000 clones, approximately 94% being singletons. The germline V and J ends were trimmed by 2 bases and 5 bases, with 6 bases remaining between them. This CDR3 comprises 11 residues. Germline-derived CDR1 and CDR2 are GTSNPN and SVGIG (reference sequence). The chain carries TRBV30 and TRBJ1-1; no reliable D call. The receptor was derived from a human donor in good health. Sample: T cells isolated from PBMCs. The CDR3 sequence: CAWSPGTEAFF. For the CDR3, the DNA is TGTGCCTGGAGTCCGGGGACTGAAGCTTTCTTT.